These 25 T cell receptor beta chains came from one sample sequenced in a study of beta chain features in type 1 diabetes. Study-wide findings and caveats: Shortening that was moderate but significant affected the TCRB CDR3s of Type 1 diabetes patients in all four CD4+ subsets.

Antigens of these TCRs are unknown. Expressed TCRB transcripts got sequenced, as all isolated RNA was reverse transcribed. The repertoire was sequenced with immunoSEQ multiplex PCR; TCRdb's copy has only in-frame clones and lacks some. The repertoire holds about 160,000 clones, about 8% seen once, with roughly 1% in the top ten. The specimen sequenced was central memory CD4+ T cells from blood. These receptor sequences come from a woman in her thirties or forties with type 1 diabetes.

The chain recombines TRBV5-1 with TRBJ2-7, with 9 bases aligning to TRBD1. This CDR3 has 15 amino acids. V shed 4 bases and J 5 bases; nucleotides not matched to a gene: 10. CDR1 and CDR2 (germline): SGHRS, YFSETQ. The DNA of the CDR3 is TGCGCCAGCAGCCCCTTCGGGACAGGGAAGAACGAGCAGTACTTC. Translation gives CASSPFGTGKNEQYF.

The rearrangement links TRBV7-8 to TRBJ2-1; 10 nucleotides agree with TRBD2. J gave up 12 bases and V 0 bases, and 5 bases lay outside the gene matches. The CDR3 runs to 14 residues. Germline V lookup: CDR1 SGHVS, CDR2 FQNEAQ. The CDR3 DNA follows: TGTGCCAGCAGCTTAGCTAGCGGGAGGTTATGGCAGTTCTTC. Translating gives CASSLASGRLWQFF.

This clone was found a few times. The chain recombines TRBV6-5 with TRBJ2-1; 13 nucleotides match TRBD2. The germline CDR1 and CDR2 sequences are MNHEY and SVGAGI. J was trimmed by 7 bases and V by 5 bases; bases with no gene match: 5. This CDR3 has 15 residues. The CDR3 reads CASSRTSGSMNEQFF. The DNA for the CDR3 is TGTGCCAGCAGTAGGACTAGCGGGAGTATGAATGAGCAGTTCTTC.

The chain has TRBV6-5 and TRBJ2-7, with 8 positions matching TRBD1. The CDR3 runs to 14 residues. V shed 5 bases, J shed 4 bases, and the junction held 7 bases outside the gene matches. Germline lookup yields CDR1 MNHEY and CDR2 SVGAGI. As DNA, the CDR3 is TGTGCCAGCAGTGTTAGGACAGGGATATACGAGCAGTACTTC. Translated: CASSVRTGIYEQYF.

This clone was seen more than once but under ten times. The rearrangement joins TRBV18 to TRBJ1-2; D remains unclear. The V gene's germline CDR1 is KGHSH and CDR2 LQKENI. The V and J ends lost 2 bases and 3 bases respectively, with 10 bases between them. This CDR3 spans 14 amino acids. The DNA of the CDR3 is TGTGCCAGCTCACCAGGGGAGATCGACTATGGCTACACCTTC. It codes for CASSPGEIDYGYTF.

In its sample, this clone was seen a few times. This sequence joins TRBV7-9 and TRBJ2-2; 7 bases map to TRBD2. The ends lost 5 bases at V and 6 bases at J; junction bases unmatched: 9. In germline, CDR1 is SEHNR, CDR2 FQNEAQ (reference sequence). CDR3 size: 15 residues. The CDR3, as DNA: TGTGCCAGCAGCCGAGGACGGGGGGAGTCCGGGGAGCTGTTTTTT. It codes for CASSRGRGESGELFF.

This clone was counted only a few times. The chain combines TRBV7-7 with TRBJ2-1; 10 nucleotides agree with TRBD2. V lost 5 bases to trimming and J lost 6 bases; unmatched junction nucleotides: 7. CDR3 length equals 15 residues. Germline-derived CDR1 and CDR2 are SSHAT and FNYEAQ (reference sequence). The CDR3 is CASSGGLATTNEQFF. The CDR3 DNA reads TGTGCCAGCAGCGGGGGACTAGCGACGACCAATGAGCAGTTCTTC. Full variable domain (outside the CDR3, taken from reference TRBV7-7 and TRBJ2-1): GAGVSQSPRYKVTKRGQDVTLRCDPISSHATLYWYQQALGQGPEFLTYFNYEAQPDKSGLPSDRFSAERPEGSISTLTIQRTEQRDSAMYRCASSGGLATTNEQFFGPGTRLTVL.

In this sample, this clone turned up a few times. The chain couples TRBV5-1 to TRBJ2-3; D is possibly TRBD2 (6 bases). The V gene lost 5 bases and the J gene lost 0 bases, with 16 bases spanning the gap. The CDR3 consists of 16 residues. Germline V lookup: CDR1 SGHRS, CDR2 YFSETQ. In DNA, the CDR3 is TGCGCCAGCAGGTCTACCGGGGGAGCTAGCACAGATACGCAGTATTTT. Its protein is CASRSTGGASTDTQYF.

The CDR3 here is CASSQTPIGGYTF. CDR3 nucleotide sequence: TGTGCCAGCAGCCAGACCCCGATCGGGGGCTACACCTTC. The chain employs TRBV5-5 and TRBJ1-2; D gene ambiguous. The CDR3 contains 13 residues. Germline V lookup: CDR1 SGHKS, CDR2 YYEKEE (reference sequence). The germline V and J ends were trimmed by 4 bases and 8 bases, with 15 bases remaining between them. Drawing the rest from reference TRBV5-5 and TRBJ1-2, the complete variable domain is DAGVTQSPTHLIKTRGQQVTLRCSPISGHKSVSWYQQVLGQGPQFIFQYYEKEERGRGNFPDRFSARQFPNYSSELNVNALLLGDSALYLCASSQTPIGGYTFGSGTRLTVV.

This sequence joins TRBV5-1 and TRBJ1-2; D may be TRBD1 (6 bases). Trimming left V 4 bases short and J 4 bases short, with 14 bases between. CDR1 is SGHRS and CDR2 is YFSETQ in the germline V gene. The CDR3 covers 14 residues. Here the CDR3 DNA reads TGCGCCAGCAGCGAAGCAGGGGCCGCCTATGGCTACACCTTC. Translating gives CASSEAGAAYGYTF.

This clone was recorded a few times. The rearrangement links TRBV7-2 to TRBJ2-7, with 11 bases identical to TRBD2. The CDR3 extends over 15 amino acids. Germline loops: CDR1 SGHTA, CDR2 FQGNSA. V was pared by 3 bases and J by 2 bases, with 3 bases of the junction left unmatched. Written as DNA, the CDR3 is TGTGCCAGCAGCTTTTTAGCGGGGGGGCCCTACGAGCAGTACTTC. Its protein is CASSFLAGGPYEQYF. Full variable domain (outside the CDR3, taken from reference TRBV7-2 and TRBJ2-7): GAGVSQSPSNKVTEKGKDVELRCDPISGHTALYWYRQSLGQGLEFLIYFQGNSAPDKSGLPSDRFSAERTGGSVSTLTIQRTQQEDSAVYLCASSFLAGGPYEQYFGPGTRLTVT.

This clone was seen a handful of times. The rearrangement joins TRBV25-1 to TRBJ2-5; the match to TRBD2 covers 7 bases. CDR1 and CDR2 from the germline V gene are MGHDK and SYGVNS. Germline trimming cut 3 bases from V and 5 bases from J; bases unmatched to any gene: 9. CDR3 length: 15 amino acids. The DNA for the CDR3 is TGTGCCAGCAGTGAGAGGGCCGGGGGGAGGGAGACCCAGTACTTC. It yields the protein CASSERAGGRETQYF.

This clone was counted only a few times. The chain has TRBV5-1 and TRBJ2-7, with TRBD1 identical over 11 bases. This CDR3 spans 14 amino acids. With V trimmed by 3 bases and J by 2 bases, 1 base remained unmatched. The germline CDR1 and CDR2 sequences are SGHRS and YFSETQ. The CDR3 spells CASSSGQGAYEQYF. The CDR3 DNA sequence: TGCGCCAGCAGCTCGGGACAGGGGGCCTACGAGCAGTACTTC.

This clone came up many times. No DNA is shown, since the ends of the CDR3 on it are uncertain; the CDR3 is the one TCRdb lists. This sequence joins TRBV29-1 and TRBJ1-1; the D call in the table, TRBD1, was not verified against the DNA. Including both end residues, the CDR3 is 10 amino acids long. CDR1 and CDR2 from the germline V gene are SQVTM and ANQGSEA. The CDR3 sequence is CSVGQGSLAF.

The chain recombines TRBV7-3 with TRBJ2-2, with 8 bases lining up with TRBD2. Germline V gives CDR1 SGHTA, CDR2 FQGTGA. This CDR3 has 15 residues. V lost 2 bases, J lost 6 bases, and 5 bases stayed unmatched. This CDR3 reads CASSLGAGVSGELFF. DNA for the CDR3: TGTGCCAGCAGCTTAGGAGCGGGAGTTTCCGGGGAGCTGTTTTTT. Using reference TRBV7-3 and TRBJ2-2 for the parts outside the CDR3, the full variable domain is GAGVSQTPSNKVTEKGKYVELRCDPISGHTALYWYRQSLGQGPEFLIYFQGTGAADDSGLPNDRFFAVRPEGSVSTLKIQRTERGDSAVYLCASSLGAGVSGELFFGEGSRLTVL.

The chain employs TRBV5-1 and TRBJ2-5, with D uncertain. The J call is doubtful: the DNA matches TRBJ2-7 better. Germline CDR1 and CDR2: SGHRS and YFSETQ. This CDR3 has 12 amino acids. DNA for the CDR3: TGCGCCAGCAGCTTTGATAGAGGCGAGCAGTACTTC. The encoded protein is CASSFDRGEQYF.

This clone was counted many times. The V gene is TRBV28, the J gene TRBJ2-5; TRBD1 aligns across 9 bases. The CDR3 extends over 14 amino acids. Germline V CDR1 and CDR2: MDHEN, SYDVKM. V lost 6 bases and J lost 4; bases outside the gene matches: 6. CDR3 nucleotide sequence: TGTGCCAGCAGCCCACAGGGGGCTCGAGAGACCCAGTACTTC. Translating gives CASSPQGARETQYF.

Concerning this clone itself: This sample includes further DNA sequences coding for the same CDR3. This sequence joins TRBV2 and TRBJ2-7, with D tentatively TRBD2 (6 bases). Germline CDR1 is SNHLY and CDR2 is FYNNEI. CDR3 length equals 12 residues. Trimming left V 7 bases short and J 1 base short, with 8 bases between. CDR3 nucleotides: TGTGCCAGCACAGGGAGGTCCTACGAGCAGTACTTC. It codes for CASTGRSYEQYF. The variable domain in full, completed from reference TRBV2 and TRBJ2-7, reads EPEVTQTPSHQVTQMGQEVILRCVPISNHLYFYWYRQILGQKVEFLVSFYNNEISEKSEIFDDQFSVERPDGSNFTLKIRSTKLEDSAMYFCASTGRSYEQYFGPGTRLTVT.

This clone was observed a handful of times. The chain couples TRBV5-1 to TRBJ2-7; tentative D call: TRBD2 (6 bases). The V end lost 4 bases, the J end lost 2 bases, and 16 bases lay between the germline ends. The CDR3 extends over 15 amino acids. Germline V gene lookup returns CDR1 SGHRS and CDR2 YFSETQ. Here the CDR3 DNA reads TGCGCCAGCAGCCTTGCCCTGCGGGGTACCTACGAGCAGTACTTC. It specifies CASSLALRGTYEQYF.

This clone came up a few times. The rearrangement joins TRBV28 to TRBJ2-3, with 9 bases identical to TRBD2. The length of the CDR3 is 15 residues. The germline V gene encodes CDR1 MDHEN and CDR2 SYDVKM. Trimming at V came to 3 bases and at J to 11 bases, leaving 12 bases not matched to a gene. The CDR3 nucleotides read TGTGCCAGCAGTTTCTCTAGCGGGGCCCCGCAGGGGCAGTATTTT. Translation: CASSFSSGAPQGQYF.

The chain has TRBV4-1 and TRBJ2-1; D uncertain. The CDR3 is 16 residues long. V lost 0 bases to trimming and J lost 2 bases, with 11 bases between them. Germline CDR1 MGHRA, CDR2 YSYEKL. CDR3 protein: CASSQDRGSPYNEQFF. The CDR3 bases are TGCGCCAGCAGCCAAGATCGAGGAAGTCCCTACAATGAGCAGTTCTTC.

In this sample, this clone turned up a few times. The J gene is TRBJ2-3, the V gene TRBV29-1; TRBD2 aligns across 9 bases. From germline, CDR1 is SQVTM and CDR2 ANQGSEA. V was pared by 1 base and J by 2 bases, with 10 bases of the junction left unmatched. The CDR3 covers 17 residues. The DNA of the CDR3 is TGCAGCGTTGAAGGGGTAGCGGGAGCACGAGACACAGATACGCAGTATTTT. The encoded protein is CSVEGVAGARDTDTQYF.

The CDR3 bases are TGTGCCAGCTCGGGCGGGTTCGGGGAGACCCAGTACTTC. As protein: CASSGGFGETQYF. The J gene is TRBJ2-5, the V gene TRBV9; D possibly corresponds to TRBD2 (5 bases). CDR3 length: 13 residues. Trimming left V 7 bases short and J 5 bases short, with 15 bases between. Germline V gives CDR1 SGDLS, CDR2 YYNGEE.

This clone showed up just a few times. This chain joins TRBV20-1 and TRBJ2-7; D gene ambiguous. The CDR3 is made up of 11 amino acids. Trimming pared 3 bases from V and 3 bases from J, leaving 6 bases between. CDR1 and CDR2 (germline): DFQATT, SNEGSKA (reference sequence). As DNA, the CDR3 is TGCAGTGCTAGGAGAGACTACGAGCAGTACTTC. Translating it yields CSARRDYEQYF.

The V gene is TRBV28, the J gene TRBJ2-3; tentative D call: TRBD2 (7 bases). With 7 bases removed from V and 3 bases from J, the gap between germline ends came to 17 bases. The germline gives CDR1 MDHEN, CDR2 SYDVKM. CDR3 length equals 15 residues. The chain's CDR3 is CASTGGGAQTDTQYF. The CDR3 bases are TGTGCCAGCACCGGAGGGGGGGCGCAGACAGATACGCAGTATTTT.